The 30 T cell receptor beta chains below all came from one sample that was sequenced in a study of blood T cell repertoires in COVID-19. Sequenced by immunoSEQ multiplex PCR; TCRdb stores in-frame clones only, minus some. The sample includes roughly 330,000 clones, just over 85% of them seen just once. Sequencing was carried out using PBMCs or T cells enriched from blood (not recorded which). Source of these receptors: a woman younger than 35 who had recovered from COVID-19.

This clone was counted once. V usage is TRBV6-5 and J usage is TRBJ1-2; no reliable D call. The CDR3 contains 14 residues. Germline V gene lookup returns CDR1 MNHEY and CDR2 SVGAGI. V lost 5 bases to trimming and J lost 4 bases, with 14 bases between them. CDR3 sequence: CASSIRRDSYGYTF. The DNA of the CDR3 is TGTGCCAGCAGTATTCGCCGGGATTCCTATGGCTACACCTTC.

The gene calls are TRBV4-1 and TRBJ2-2; D perhaps matches TRBD1 (6 bases). The germline V gene has CDR1 MGHRA and CDR2 YSYEKL. CDR3 size: 14 residues. With 4 bases removed from V and 4 bases from J, the gap between germline ends came to 10 bases. In nucleotides, the CDR3 is TGCGCCAGCAGCCTCCGAGGGGGCACCGGGGAGCTGTTTTTT. This translates into CASSLRGGTGELFF.

V usage is TRBV5-4 and J usage is TRBJ1-2; D unresolved. CDR3 length: 13 amino acids. The V gene's germline CDR1 is SGHNT and CDR2 YYREEE (reference sequence). The V and J ends lost 2 bases and 7 bases respectively, with 12 bases between them. CDR3 region: CASSLNSGFGYTF. The DNA of the CDR3 is TGTGCCAGCAGCTTAAATTCGGGGTTTGGCTACACCTTC.

V gene TRBV11-2 combines with J gene TRBJ2-5, with D possibly matching TRBD2 (6 bases). Looked up from germline, CDR1 is SGHAT and CDR2 is FQNNGV. The CDR3 is 14 residues long. V lost 5 bases, J lost 3 bases, and 13 bases lay in between. The DNA of the CDR3 is TGTGCCAGCAGCCATTCGGGGAGGAAAGAGACCCAGTACTTC. It translates to CASSHSGRKETQYF.

The gene calls are TRBV7-9 and TRBJ1-5, with no clear D. V lost 2 bases to trimming and J lost 3 bases, with 5 bases between them. Germline CDR1 reads SEHNR; CDR2 reads FQNEAQ (reference sequence). This CDR3 contains 13 residues. The CDR3 here is CASSLTDNQPQHF. Here the CDR3 DNA reads TGTGCCAGCAGCTTAACAGACAATCAGCCCCAGCATTTT.

CDR3 sequence reads: CASPDRRNTMNTEAFF. CDR3 DNA: TGTGCCAGCCCCGACAGGAGAAACACCATGAACACTGAAGCTTTCTTT. The rearrangement joins TRBV5-8 to TRBJ1-1, with D possibly matching TRBD1 (6 bases). V lost 7 bases to trimming and J lost 0 bases, with 19 bases between them. Germline V CDR1 and CDR2: SGHTS, YDEGEE. The CDR3 covers 16 residues.

This clone occurred a few times. The chain couples TRBV2 to TRBJ2-7; maybe TRBD2 (6 bases). The CDR3 spans 15 residues. The V gene lost 8 bases and the J gene lost 3 bases, with 20 bases spanning the gap. Germline V lookup: CDR1 SNHLY, CDR2 FYNNEI. The CDR3 region is CASLFSGLAGYEQYF. For the CDR3, the DNA is TGTGCCAGCCTATTTAGCGGATTGGCCGGCTACGAGCAGTACTTC.

Concerning this clone: Other DNA sequences of this sample code for an identical CDR3. J is TRBJ1-2 and V is TRBV7-9; 7 bases map to TRBD1. Germline loops: CDR1 SEHNR, CDR2 FQNEAQ (reference sequence). This CDR3 is 13 amino acids long. V dropped 3 bases and J dropped 2; count of bases not matched to a gene: 0. CDR3 sequence (DNA): TGTGCCAGCAGCTTGGGACAGAACTATGGCTACACCTTC. This codes for CASSLGQNYGYTF.

This rearrangement joins TRBV5-1 to TRBJ1-2, with D perhaps matching TRBD1 (6 bases). This CDR3 spans 14 amino acids. Trimming took off 0 bases at V and 4 bases at J, with 10 bases between the two ends. Looked up from germline, CDR1 is SGHRS and CDR2 is YFSETQ. The CDR3 DNA follows: TGCGCCAGCAGCTTGGCCGCAGGGGTCTATGGCTACACCTTC. Translating it yields CASSLAAGVYGYTF.

The chain links TRBV4-1 to TRBJ2-5; D unclear. The CDR3 sequence is 15 residues long. Trimming removed 4 bases from V and 1 base from J, with 13 bases in between. Germline V lookup: CDR1 MGHRA, CDR2 YSYEKL. The DNA for the CDR3 is TGCGCCAGCAGCCCGATCCAGAGGAGCCAAGAGACCCAGTACTTC. This encodes CASSPIQRSQETQYF.

This clone was observed a single time. This chain uses TRBV7-9 with TRBJ1-2; 7 positions match TRBD1. CDR1 and CDR2 from the germline V gene are SEHNR and FQNEAQ (reference sequence). After removal of 5 bases from V and 1 base from J, the junction contained 10 bases not matched to a gene. The CDR3 loop spans 16 amino acids. The CDR3 DNA follows: TGTGCCAGCAGCCTGGACAGGTTGGCCAGTAACTATGGCTACACCTTC. Translating gives CASSLDRLASNYGYTF.

As DNA, the CDR3 is TGTGCCCAGGGGCTTGCAACTAATGAAAAACTGTTTTTT. Translated, it gives CAQGLATNEKLFF. The J gene is TRBJ1-4, the V gene TRBV30, with D tentatively TRBD1 (6 bases). This CDR3 contains 13 residues. CDR1 GTSNPN and CDR2 SVGIG come from the germline V gene (reference sequence). The ends were cut back, 8 bases at V and 0 bases at J, with 10 bases in the middle.

The V call is TRBV29-1, the J call TRBJ1-2; 8 bases match TRBD1. The germline V gene has CDR1 SQVTM and CDR2 ANQGSEA. The CDR3 has 13 residues. The V segment lost 6 bases and the J segment 4 bases; nucleotides outside the gene matches: 7. The CDR3 spells CSVRTGLTYGYTF. CDR3 coding DNA: TGCAGCGTGCGGACAGGGTTGACCTATGGCTACACCTTC.

The rearrangement links TRBV5-1 to TRBJ2-3, with 9 positions matching TRBD2. Germline CDR1 and CDR2: SGHRS and YFSETQ. The CDR3 has 15 amino acids. J gave up 6 bases and V 2 bases, and 7 bases lay outside the gene matches. The CDR3, as DNA: TGCGCCAGCAGCTTAGTAGCGGGAGCGTCTGATACGCAGTATTTT. Its protein product is CASSLVAGASDTQYF.

The V call is TRBV2, the J call TRBJ1-1; 7 nucleotides match TRBD1. The germline CDR1 and CDR2 sequences are SNHLY and FYNNEI. V shed 6 bases, J shed 2 bases, and the junction held 15 bases outside the gene matches. CDR3 size: 17 residues. The CDR3 reads CASRTGSLVTVNTEAFF. CDR3 nucleotide sequence: TGTGCCAGCAGGACAGGGAGCCTGGTCACGGTTAACACTGAAGCTTTCTTT.

The chain has TRBV7-9 and TRBJ1-4; D unresolved. Trimming shortened V by 1 base and J by 10 bases, and 16 bases separated the two germline ends. The CDR3 is 15 residues long. The V gene's germline CDR1 is SEHNR and CDR2 FQNEAQ (reference sequence). CDR3 coding DNA: TGTGCCAGCAGCTTAGATGGAGGACCTCTAGGAAAACTGTTTTTT. Translating gives CASSLDGGPLGKLFF.

Regarding this clone: Additional DNA sequences in this sample encode the identical CDR3. V usage is TRBV6-5 and J usage is TRBJ2-7; 10 bases are a match to TRBD2. The CDR3 is 15 amino acids. Germline V gene data show CDR1 as MNHEY and CDR2 as SVGAGI. V shed 3 bases, J shed 0 bases, and the junction held 2 bases outside the gene matches. This CDR3 is CASSYSSGGSYEQYF. The CDR3 DNA is TGTGCCAGCAGTTATTCTAGCGGGGGCTCCTACGAGCAGTACTTC.

The chain has TRBV18 and TRBJ1-3; D is unresolved. Germline V gene sequence: CDR1 KGHSH, CDR2 LQKENI. V was clipped by 5 bases and J by 8 bases, with 10 bases between them. The CDR3 length is 12 residues. CDR3 amino acids: CASSSFADTIYF. CDR3 coding DNA: TGTGCCAGCTCATCCTTCGCGGACACCATATATTTT.

This chain connects TRBV30 to TRBJ2-7, with 7 bases that match TRBD1. There are 12 residues in the CDR3. V was clipped by 1 base and J by 6 bases; unmatched bases: 3. Germline V gene lookup returns CDR1 GTSNPN and CDR2 SVGIG (reference sequence). In nucleotides, the CDR3 is TGTGCCTGGAGTGCGACAGGGCTCGAGCAGTACTTC. Translated: CAWSATGLEQYF.

V and J are TRBV19 and TRBJ1-5, with 8 bases aligning to TRBD1. This CDR3 has 16 residues. Germline V gene lookup returns CDR1 LNHDA and CDR2 SQIVND (reference sequence). Trimming cost V 10 bases and J 6 bases; bases outside gene matches: 17. In nucleotides, the CDR3 is TGTGCCACCGAGAACCACGGACAGGGTGTAGGTCAGCCCCAGCATTTT. It translates to CATENHGQGVGQPQHF.

The V call is TRBV7-9, the J call TRBJ2-1, with unresolved D. The germline CDR1 and CDR2 sequences are SEHNR and FQNEAQ (reference sequence). With 2 bases removed from V and 3 bases from J, the gap between germline ends came to 8 bases. The CDR3 is made up of 14 amino acids. The CDR3 nucleotides are TGTGCCAGCAGCTTATCCGCAGGCTACAATGAGCAGTTCTTC. It encodes CASSLSAGYNEQFF.

The chain couples TRBV5-1 to TRBJ1-5, with TRBD1 identical over 7 bases. Germline CDR1 is SGHRS and CDR2 is YFSETQ. Trimming at V came to 4 bases and at J to 5 bases, leaving 6 bases not matched to a gene. The CDR3 is 14 residues long. The CDR3 DNA is TGCGCCAGCAGCCCTTCTACAGGGGATCAGCCCCAGCATTTT. It translates to CASSPSTGDQPQHF.

This clone was observed at least ten times. The chain uses TRBV9 and TRBJ1-1, with TRBD1 matching 9 bases. The trim removed 0 bases at V and 2 bases at J, leaving 2 bases unmatched. The CDR3 length is 15 residues. CDR1 is SGDLS and CDR2 is YYNGEE in the germline V gene. The CDR3 sequence: CASSVGTGANTEAFF. CDR3 nucleotides: TGTGCCAGCAGCGTAGGGACAGGGGCAAACACTGAAGCTTTCTTT. The variable domain in full, with the rest retrieved from reference TRBV9 and TRBJ1-1, is DSGVTQTPKHLITATGQRVTLRCSPRSGDLSVYWYQQSLDQGLQFLIQYYNGEERAKGNILERFSAQQFPDLHSELNLSSLELGDSALYFCASSVGTGANTEAFFGQGTRLTVV.

This rearrangement joins TRBV7-2 to TRBJ2-3, with 12 positions matching TRBD2. Germline CDR1 reads SGHTA; CDR2 reads FQGNSA. The V segment lost 5 bases and the J segment 5 bases; nucleotides outside the gene matches: 5. The CDR3 has 15 residues. The CDR3 protein is CASSPGLAGRDTQYF. CDR3 coding DNA: TGTGCCAGCAGCCCCGGACTAGCGGGGAGAGATACGCAGTATTTT.

This clone was counted once. This chain's CDR3 is CASSLGRGRAPSQGLVSYEQYF. In DNA form, the CDR3 reads TGTGCCAGCAGCTTAGGGAGGGGGAGGGCCCCAAGTCAGGGACTAGTCTCCTACGAGCAGTACTTC. The rearrangement links TRBV13 to TRBJ2-7, with 8 bases fitting TRBD2. The V and J ends lost 0 bases and 0 bases, in that order; junction bases with no gene match: 22. This CDR3 contains 22 residues. Germline CDR1 is PRHDT and CDR2 is FYEKMQ (reference sequence).

This rearrangement joins TRBV25-1 to TRBJ1-1; TRBD1 might be the D (6 bases). The CDR3 is 14 residues long. The germline CDR1 and CDR2 sequences are MGHDK and SYGVNS. V lost 10 bases and J lost 1, with 16 bases in between. The CDR3 DNA reads TGTGCCACCATAGGGGGACGGCAGAACACTGAAGCTTTCTTT. Its translation: CATIGGRQNTEAFF.

This clone came up once. The chain employs TRBV7-2 and TRBJ2-5; D is perhaps TRBD1 (6 bases). The germline gives CDR1 SGHTA, CDR2 FQGNSA. This CDR3 is 16 amino acids long. With 2 bases removed from V and 2 bases from J, the gap between germline ends came to 15 bases. CDR3 amino acids: CASSLSVGRGQETQYF. Here the CDR3 DNA reads TGTGCCAGCAGCTTAAGTGTTGGAAGGGGGCAAGAGACCCAGTACTTC.

This chain uses TRBV3-1 (or the pseudogene TRBV3-2) with TRBJ2-3; 12 positions match TRBD2. Germline CDR1 and CDR2: LGHDT and YNNKEL (reference sequence). V dropped 4 bases and J dropped 3; count of bases not matched to a gene: 5. The CDR3 contains 16 residues. For the CDR3, the DNA is TGTGCCAGCAGCCTGACTAGCGGGAGTGGAACAGATACGCAGTATTTT. Amino acid sequence: CASSLTSGSGTDTQYF.

V gene TRBV11-2 combines with J gene TRBJ2-1, with TRBD2 matching over 7 bases. J lost 7 bases, V lost 6 bases, and 6 bases had no gene match. This CDR3 is 13 amino acids long. The germline CDR1 and CDR2 sequences are SGHAT and FQNNGV. This CDR3 reads CASSFTSDNEQFF. In DNA form, the CDR3 reads TGTGCCAGCAGTTTTACTAGCGATAATGAGCAGTTCTTC.

V and J are TRBV5-1 and TRBJ1-2, with 7 bases fitting TRBD1. The germline gives CDR1 SGHRS, CDR2 YFSETQ. V lost 4 bases to trimming and J lost 3 bases; unmatched junction nucleotides: 6. This CDR3 region has 14 residues. This chain's CDR3 is CASSALGQDYGYTF. The CDR3 DNA is TGCGCCAGCAGCGCCCTCGGACAGGACTATGGCTACACCTTC.